These 21 T cell receptor beta chains were sequenced from one sample in a study of beta chain features in type 1 diabetes. As every portion of the isolated RNA was reverse transcribed, the sequencing read expressed TCRB transcripts. The data were produced by immunoSEQ multiplex PCR, yet TCRdb's version contains in-frame clones alone and is incomplete. Of around 320,000 clones in the sample, 13% to 15% were seen once. Specimen: central memory CD4+ T cells from blood. These receptors were obtained from a man aged 25-45 years in good health.

This chain joins TRBV4-2 and TRBJ2-1, with TRBD2 identical over 9 bases. J lost 7 bases, V lost 4 bases, and 8 bases had no gene match. Germline assignment: CDR1 LGHNA and CDR2 YNFKEQ. This CDR3 spans 15 amino acids. The CDR3 DNA is TGTGCCAGCAGCCGGGAACTAGCGGGCTCGAATGAGCAGTTCTTC. Protein product: CASSRELAGSNEQFF.

The rearrangement joins TRBV4-3 to TRBJ2-2; TRBD2 agrees at 8 bases. The CDR3 runs 18 residues. CDR1 and CDR2 (germline): LGHNA, YSLEER. Losses at the gene ends were 3 bases for V and 7 bases for J; bases not matched to a gene: 16. CDR3 sequence reads: CASSQGTPGGRTVGELFF. The CDR3 DNA is TGCGCCAGCAGCCAGGGTACCCCTGGCGGGAGGACGGTCGGGGAGCTGTTTTTT.

This clone was counted between two and nine times. The V call is TRBV7-8, the J call TRBJ2-4, with TRBD2 identical over 13 bases. Trimming removed 5 bases from V and 0 bases from J; junction bases left unmatched: 10. The germline V gene has CDR1 SGHVS and CDR2 FQNEAQ. The CDR3 runs to 19 residues. The CDR3 region is CASSPGTSGEALAKNIQYF. CDR3 DNA sequence: TGTGCCAGCAGCCCAGGGACTAGCGGGGAGGCATTAGCCAAAAACATTCAGTACTTC.

This clone was seen a few times. The chain has TRBV2 and TRBJ1-1; D remains unclear. The CDR3 sequence is 11 residues long. Germline V gene sequence: CDR1 SNHLY, CDR2 FYNNEI. Trimming removed 10 bases from V and 7 bases from J, with 13 bases in between. DNA of the CDR3: TGTGCCAACCTCGACCGACGTGAAGCTTTCTTT. It codes for CANLDRREAFF.

This clone was detected ten times or more. The CDR3 loop reads CASSGEFSGELFF. In nucleotides, the CDR3 is TGTGCCAGCAGCGGGGAATTCTCCGGGGAGCTGTTTTTT. This chain uses TRBV9 with TRBJ2-2; D is unresolved. CDR1 SGDLS and CDR2 YYNGEE come from the germline V gene. This CDR3 region has 13 residues. V gave up 3 bases and J gave up 6 bases, with 9 bases separating them.

Worth noting for this clone: A read error may account for a junction end that differs from germline. The chain has TRBV30 and TRBJ1-5, with D unclear. The CDR3 is made up of 14 amino acids. The V gene's germline CDR1 is GTSNPN and CDR2 SVGIG (reference sequence). The CDR3 coding sequence is TGTGCCCGGAGTGGCGTTCATAGCAATCAGCCCCAGCATTTT. Its translation is CARSGVHSNQPQHF.

In its sample, this clone was seen a few times. The chain employs TRBV7-9 and TRBJ2-1; 8 bases line up with TRBD1. Looked up from germline, CDR1 is SEHNR and CDR2 is FQNEAQ (reference sequence). This CDR3 has 15 amino acids. V shed 5 bases, J shed 7 bases, and the junction held 10 bases outside the gene matches. For the CDR3, the DNA is TGTGCCAGCAGCCAAGGGCAGGGGGCGGAAAATGAGCAGTTCTTC. Amino acids: CASSQGQGAENEQFF.

There are a few counts of this clone. The sample holds other DNA sequences that translate to the same CDR3. This chain uses TRBV7-9 with TRBJ2-1, with D uncertain. The CDR3 runs 12 residues. Looked up from germline, CDR1 is SEHNR and CDR2 is FQNEAQ (reference sequence). With 1 base removed from V and 6 bases from J, the gap between germline ends came to 4 bases. The CDR3 region has the DNA TGTGCCAGCAGCTTAGTGTCCAATGAGCAGTTCTTC. It is translated as CASSLVSNEQFF.

This clone was seen more than once but under ten times. The chain has TRBV5-4 and TRBJ2-1; 8 nucleotides match TRBD2. Looked up from germline, CDR1 is SGHNT and CDR2 is YYREEE (reference sequence). With V trimmed by 0 bases and J by 4 bases, 9 bases remained unmatched. This CDR3 is 17 amino acids long. CDR3 protein: CASSLDGGLGRYNEQFF. The CDR3 DNA reads TGTGCCAGCAGCTTGGATGGGGGACTAGGGCGATACAATGAGCAGTTCTTC.

The genes are TRBV29-1 and TRBJ1-1; D gene unclear. Trimming removed 6 bases from V and 5 bases from J, with 13 bases in between. The CDR3 covers 12 residues. Germline lookup yields CDR1 SQVTM and CDR2 ANQGSEA. The CDR3 bases are TGCAGCGTGCTTCTAGTCGGGACTGAAGCTTTCTTT. It translates to CSVLLVGTEAFF.

The gene calls are TRBV30 and TRBJ1-1, with a possible D match to TRBD1 (5 bases). V lost 3 bases and J 0 bases, leaving 14 bases between the germline ends. The length of the CDR3 is 15 residues. CDR1 GTSNPN and CDR2 SVGIG come from the germline V gene (reference sequence). The CDR3 loop reads CAWRRVGGMNTEAFF. The CDR3 coding sequence is TGTGCCTGGAGAAGGGTGGGGGGAATGAACACTGAAGCTTTCTTT. Variable domain in full (rest from reference TRBV30 and TRBJ1-1): SQTIHQWPATLVQPVGSPLSLECTVEGTSNPNLYWYRQAAGRGLQLLFYSVGIGQISSEVPQNLSASRPQDRQFILSSKKLLLSDSGFYLCAWRRVGGMNTEAFFGQGTRLTVV.

Only a few counts were recorded for this clone. The rearrangement uses TRBV7-3 and TRBJ1-1; the D is unclear. The germline gives CDR1 SGHTA, CDR2 FQGTGA. V lost 1 base to trimming and J lost 11 bases, with 14 bases between them. This CDR3 has 13 residues. The CDR3, as DNA: TGTGCCAGCAGCTTAATAGATGGCAACCGGGCTTTCTTT. This encodes CASSLIDGNRAFF.

V gene TRBV19 combines with J gene TRBJ2-5; TRBD1 matches at 9 bases. The CDR3 is made up of 13 amino acids. J gave up 4 bases and V 5 bases, and 2 bases lay outside the gene matches. Germline V CDR1 and CDR2: LNHDA, SQIVND (reference sequence). The DNA of the CDR3 is TGTGCCAGTAGTGGACAGGGGAGAGAGACCCAGTACTTC. Its protein product is CASSGQGRETQYF.

This chain links TRBV30 with TRBJ2-1, with D perhaps matching TRBD2 (5 bases). Trimming removed 1 base at V and 9 bases at J, with 19 bases between. In germline, CDR1 is GTSNPN, CDR2 SVGIG (reference sequence). The CDR3 contains 15 residues. CDR3 in DNA: TGTGCCTGGAGTGCACTGCCGGGCCCCCGGGGTGAGCAGTTCTTC. Its translation is CAWSALPGPRGEQFF.

This clone was seen repeatedly, ten times or more. The genes are TRBV5-4 and TRBJ2-1; the match to TRBD1 covers 7 bases. The CDR3 has 13 residues. Germline lookup yields CDR1 SGHNT and CDR2 YYREEE (reference sequence). Trimming took 5 bases from V and 9 from J; bases not matched to a gene: 8. The CDR3 region has the DNA TGTGCCAGCAGTTATGACAGGGCCGGTGAGCAGTTCTTC. Residues: CASSYDRAGEQFF.

The chain links TRBV10-3 to TRBJ2-7; D might be TRBD1 (6 bases). Germline V gives CDR1 ENHRY, CDR2 SYGVKD. V dropped 10 bases and J dropped 3 bases, with 16 bases sitting between them. The CDR3 is 13 residues long. In nucleotides, the CDR3 is TGTGCCAGCACCTCGGGACACCGCTACGAGCAGTACGTC. Protein: CASTSGHRYEQYV.

The chain carries TRBV30 and TRBJ1-2; 8 bases map to TRBD1. Germline CDR1 is GTSNPN and CDR2 is SVGIG (reference sequence). J lost 0 bases, V lost 5 bases, and 8 bases had no gene match. CDR3 size: 15 residues. This chain's CDR3 is CAWGRDRTSNYGYTF. The CDR3 nucleotides read TGTGCCTGGGGCCGGGACAGGACCTCTAACTATGGCTACACCTTC.

This clone appeared many times. V is TRBV15 and J is TRBJ2-3; 13 nucleotides align to TRBD2. Germline lookup yields CDR1 LNHNV and CDR2 YYDKDF (reference sequence). The CDR3 runs 16 residues. V lost 6 bases, J lost 5 bases, and 8 bases stayed unmatched. The CDR3 bases are TGTGCCACCAGAGCCGAACTAGCGGGAGGGAGAGATACGCAGTATTTT. It yields the protein CATRAELAGGRDTQYF.

The V call is TRBV6-6, the J call TRBJ2-7; TRBD2 might be the D (6 bases). This CDR3 has 14 residues. V lost 5 bases to trimming and J lost 6 bases, with 17 bases between them. Germline CDR1 reads MNHNY; CDR2 reads SVGAGI (reference sequence). This CDR3 reads CASSAGTPKPEQYV. The CDR3 nucleotides are TGTGCCAGCAGTGCCGGGACTCCGAAGCCCGAGCAGTACGTC.

The V gene is TRBV7-3, the J gene TRBJ2-1, with 16 bases aligning to TRBD2. CDR3 size: 16 residues. Germline CDR1 SGHTA, CDR2 FQGTGA. J gave up 5 bases and V 5 bases, and 3 bases lay outside the gene matches. CDR3: CASSGGLAGGNNEQFF. CDR3 nucleotides: TGTGCCAGCAGCGGGGGACTAGCGGGAGGGAACAATGAGCAGTTCTTC.

The V and J genes are TRBV4-1 and TRBJ2-2; 9 positions match TRBD1. Germline V gene data show CDR1 as MGHRA and CDR2 as YSYEKL. The ends lost 3 bases at V and 7 bases at J; junction bases unmatched: 6. CDR3 length: 15 residues. The DNA of the CDR3 is TGCGCCAGCAGCCACCCGGGACAGGGCAGCGGGGAGCTGTTTTTT. It yields the protein CASSHPGQGSGELFF.